These T cell receptor beta chains were read from a single sample in a study of control samples from healthy donors and cancer patients. The protocol was immunoSEQ multiplex PCR, while the TCRdb copy is restricted to in-frame clones and leaves out a portion. Among about 40,000 clones listed, 87% were seen once. Sequencing was carried out using PBMCs. The receptors were sampled from a woman aged 60-75 years with lung cancer. CDR3s include the opening cysteine and the closing phenylalanine or tryptophan. A D gene is named only where the DNA matches it firmly. Not all rows give a size; the values are once, few, many and, for expanded clones, a class.

clone_size | j_call | d_call | v_call | cdr3_aa | cdr3_nt
- | TRBJ1-5 | - | TRBV24-1 | CATSDSGNQPQHF | TGTGCCACCAGTGATTCCGGGAATCAGCCCCAGCATTTT
- | TRBJ1-2 | - | TRBV5-6 | CASNKGVPNHLDGYTF | TGTGCCAGCAACAAAGGGGTCCCCAACCACTTGGATGGCTACACCTTC
- | TRBJ2-3 | TRBD1 | TRBV5-1 | CASSFGTGYTDTQYF | TGCGCCAGCAGCTTTGGGACAGGGTACACAGATACGCAGTATTTT
few | TRBJ1-5 | - | TRBV15 | CATSREPRGNQPQHF | TGTGCCACCAGCAGAGAACCACGGGGCAATCAGCCCCAGCATTTT
- | TRBJ1-1 | - | TRBV5-1 | CASSLLQGNTEAFF | TGCGCCAGCAGCTTATTACAGGGGAACACTGAAGCTTTCTTT
- | TRBJ2-3 | - | TRBV6-2/TRBV6-3 | CASSYLTRSTQYF | TGTGCCAGCAGTTATCTAACTCGCTCTACGCAGTATTTT
- | TRBJ2-3 | - | TRBV12-5 | CASGSLDSLDTQYF | TGTGCTAGTGGTTCCTTAGACAGCTTAGATACGCAGTATTTT
- | TRBJ2-5 | TRBD2 | TRBV5-1 | CASSPHGAGGPETQYF | TGCGCCAGCAGCCCTCATGGAGCGGGAGGCCCGGAGACCCAGTACTTC
- | TRBJ2-7 | TRBD2 | TRBV28 | CASRSVSGTQISYEQYF | TGTGCCAGCAGATCAGTGAGCGGGACCCAAATCTCCTACGAGCAGTACTTC
- | TRBJ2-7 | TRBD1 | TRBV19 | CASSGRTGIYEQYF | TGTGCCAGTAGTGGTAGGACAGGGATCTACGAGCAGTACTTC
- | TRBJ1-4 | - | TRBV6-5 | CASSPGQEKLFF | TGTGCCAGCAGCCCCGGACAAGAAAAACTGTTTTTT
- | TRBJ2-1 | TRBD2 | TRBV7-7 | CASSPVAGPNEQFF | TGTGCCAGCAGCCCGGTAGCGGGGCCTAATGAGCAGTTCTTC
- | TRBJ1-2 | TRBD1 | TRBV6-5 | CASSYTSGTGESYTF | TGTGCCAGCAGTTACACTTCCGGGACAGGGGAAAGCTACACCTTC
- | TRBJ2-5 | - | TRBV5-1 | CASSLKRDQETQYF | TGCGCCAGCAGCTTGAAGAGGGACCAAGAGACCCAGTACTTC
- | TRBJ1-3 | TRBD1 | TRBV6-2/TRBV6-3 | CASSPGQRYSGNTIYF | TGTGCCAGCAGCCCGGGACAGAGATACTCTGGAAACACCATATATTTT
- | TRBJ2-3 | TRBD2 | TRBV27 | CASSFSGGNTQYF | TGTGCCAGCAGTTTCTCCGGGGGGAATACGCAGTATTTT
- | TRBJ1-1 | TRBD1 | TRBV20-1 | CSARKQGEAFF | TGCAGTGCTAGGAAACAGGGGGAAGCTTTCTTT
- | TRBJ1-2 | TRBD1 | TRBV27 | CASSFKTGSYGYTF | TGTGCCAGCAGTTTTAAGACAGGGAGCTATGGCTACACCTTC
- | TRBJ2-3 | TRBD1 | TRBV7-9 | CASGRQGPQTGTQYF | TGTGCCAGCGGGCGACAGGGGCCACAGACGGGTACGCAGTATTTT
once | TRBJ1-1 | TRBD1 | TRBV7-3 | CASSLGTGDSEAFF | TGTGCCAGCAGCTTAGGGACAGGTGATTCTGAAGCTTTCTTT
- | TRBJ1-1 | TRBD1 | TRBV18 | CASSPETQGIEGTEAFF | TGTGCCAGCTCTCCTGAAACACAGGGGATCGAAGGCACTGAAGCTTTCTTT
- | TRBJ2-1 | TRBD2 | TRBV27 | CASSFGLAGGEQFF | TGTGCCAGCAGTTTCGGACTAGCGGGAGGGGAGCAGTTCTTC
once | TRBJ2-3 | - | TRBV14 | CASSQDQAGTSTDTQYF | TGTGCCAGCAGCCAAGATCAGGCGGGGACTAGCACAGATACGCAGTATTTT
- | TRBJ2-7 | TRBD1 | TRBV28 | CASSLLDRSHLSYEQYF | TGTGCCAGCAGTTTATTGGACAGGTCTCACCTCTCCTACGAGCAGTACTTC
- | TRBJ2-7 | - | TRBV6-5 | CASTPQGNYEQYF | TGTGCCAGCACCCCCCAGGGTAACTACGAGCAGTACTTC
- | TRBJ1-4 | - | TRBV6-1 | CASSQRNNEKLFF | TGTGCCAGCAGTCAAAGGAACAATGAAAAACTGTTTTTT
- | TRBJ1-5 | - | TRBV7-9 | CASSPIWGGGDNQPQHF | TGTGCCAGCAGCCCCATATGGGGTGGAGGGGACAATCAGCCCCAGCATTTT
- | TRBJ2-7 | - | TRBV15 | CATSRGGPGDSYEQYF | TGTGCCACCAGCAGAGGGGGGCCGGGGGATTCCTACGAGCAGTACTTC
- | TRBJ1-3 | - | TRBV6-5 | CASTRSLSGNTIYF | TGTGCCAGCACCCGCTCCTTGAGTGGAAACACCATATATTTT
- | TRBJ1-1 | - | TRBV30 | CAWSWDTEAFF | TGTGCCTGGAGTTGGGACACTGAAGCTTTCTTT
- | TRBJ2-3 | - | TRBV13 | CASSARWFGSTDTQYF | TGTGCCAGCAGCGCCCGCTGGTTCGGAAGCACAGATACGCAGTATTTT
- | TRBJ2-7 | TRBD2 | TRBV30 | CAWSGLAGRYEQYF | TGTGCCTGGAGTGGACTAGCGGGACGATACGAGCAGTACTTC
- | TRBJ2-2 | - | TRBV9 | CASSVEGAGELFF | TGTGCCAGCAGCGTAGAGGGGGCCGGGGAGCTGTTTTTT
- | TRBJ2-3 | - | TRBV24-1 | CATMRPGADTQYF | TGTGCCACCATGCGACCCGGGGCAGATACGCAGTATTTT
- | TRBJ1-2 | - | TRBV6-2/TRBV6-3 | CASSYSSFDGYTF | TGTGCCAGCAGTTACTCGAGCTTTGATGGCTACACCTTC
- | TRBJ1-1 | - | TRBV12-3/TRBV12-4 | CASSTGMNTEAFF | TGTGCCAGCAGTACAGGCATGAACACTGAAGCTTTCTTT
- | TRBJ1-1 | - | TRBV6-5 | CASSYLGLAPEAFF | TGTGCCAGCAGTTACTTGGGGTTGGCGCCTGAAGCTTTCTTT
- | TRBJ2-1 | TRBD1 | TRBV19 | CASSISSGGTDDPNEQFF | TGTGCCAGTAGTATATCGTCAGGGGGCACAGATGACCCAAATGAGCAGTTCTTC
- | TRBJ2-6 | - | TRBV19 | CASSPRTSGANVLTF | TGTGCCAGTAGTCCACGTACCTCTGGGGCCAACGTCCTGACTTTC
- | TRBJ2-2 | - | TRBV18 | CASSPPGRSGELFF | TGTGCCAGCTCACCCCCAGGCCGATCCGGGGAGCTGTTTTTT